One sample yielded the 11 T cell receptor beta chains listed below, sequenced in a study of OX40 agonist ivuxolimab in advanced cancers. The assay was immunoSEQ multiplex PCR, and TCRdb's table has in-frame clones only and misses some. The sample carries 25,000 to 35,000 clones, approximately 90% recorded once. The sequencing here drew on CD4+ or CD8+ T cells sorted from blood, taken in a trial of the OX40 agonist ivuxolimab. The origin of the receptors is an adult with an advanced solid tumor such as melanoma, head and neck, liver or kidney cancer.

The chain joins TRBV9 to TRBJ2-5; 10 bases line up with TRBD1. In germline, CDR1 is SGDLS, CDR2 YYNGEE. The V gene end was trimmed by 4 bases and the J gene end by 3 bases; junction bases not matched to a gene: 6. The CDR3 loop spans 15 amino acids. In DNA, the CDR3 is TGTGCCAGCAGCCCCGGCGGGACAGGGGAAGAGACCCAGTACTTC. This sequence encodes CASSPGGTGEETQYF. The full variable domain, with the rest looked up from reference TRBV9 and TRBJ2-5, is DSGVTQTPKHLITATGQRVTLRCSPRSGDLSVYWYQQSLDQGLQFLIQYYNGEERAKGNILERFSAQQFPDLHSELNLSSLELGDSALYFCASSPGGTGEETQYFGPGTRLLVL.

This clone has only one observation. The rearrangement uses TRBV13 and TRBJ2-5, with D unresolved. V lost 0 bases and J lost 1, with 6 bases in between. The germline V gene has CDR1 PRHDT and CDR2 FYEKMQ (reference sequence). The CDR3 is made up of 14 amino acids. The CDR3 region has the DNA TGTGCCAGCAGCTTAGGAGGTAGCCAAGAGACCCAGTACTTC. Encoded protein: CASSLGGSQETQYF. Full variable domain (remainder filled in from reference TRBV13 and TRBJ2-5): AAGVIQSPRHLIKEKRETATLKCYPIPRHDTVYWYQQGPGQDPQFLISFYEKMQSDKGSIPDRFSAQQFSDYHSELNMSSLELGDSALYFCASSLGGSQETQYFGPGTRLLVL.

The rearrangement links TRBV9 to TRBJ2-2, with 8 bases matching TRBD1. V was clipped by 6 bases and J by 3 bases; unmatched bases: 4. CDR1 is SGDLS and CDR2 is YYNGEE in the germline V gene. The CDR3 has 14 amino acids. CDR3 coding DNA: TGTGCCAGCAAGGACAGGGAGGACACCGGGGAGCTGTTTTTT. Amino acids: CASKDREDTGELFF.

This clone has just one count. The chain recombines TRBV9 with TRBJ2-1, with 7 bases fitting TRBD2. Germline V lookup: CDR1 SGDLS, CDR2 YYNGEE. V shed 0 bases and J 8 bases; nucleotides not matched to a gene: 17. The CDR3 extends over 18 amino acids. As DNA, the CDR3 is TGTGCCAGCAGCGTAGCTCCCGGGAGGCTAACCCGAGGGGATGAGCAGTTCTTC. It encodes CASSVAPGRLTRGDEQFF. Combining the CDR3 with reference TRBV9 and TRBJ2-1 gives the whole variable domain DSGVTQTPKHLITATGQRVTLRCSPRSGDLSVYWYQQSLDQGLQFLIQYYNGEERAKGNILERFSAQQFPDLHSELNLSSLELGDSALYFCASSVAPGRLTRGDEQFFGPGTRLTVL.

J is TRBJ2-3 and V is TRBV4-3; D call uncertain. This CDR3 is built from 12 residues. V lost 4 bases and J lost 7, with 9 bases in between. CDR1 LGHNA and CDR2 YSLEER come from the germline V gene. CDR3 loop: CASSPDQYTQYF. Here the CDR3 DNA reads TGCGCCAGCAGCCCCGATCAATATACGCAGTATTTT.

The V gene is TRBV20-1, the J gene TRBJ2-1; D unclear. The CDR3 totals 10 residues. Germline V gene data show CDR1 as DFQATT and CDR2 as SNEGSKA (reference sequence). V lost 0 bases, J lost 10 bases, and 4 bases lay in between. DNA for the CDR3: TGCAGTGCTAGAGACGAAGAGCAGTTCTTC. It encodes CSARDEEQFF.

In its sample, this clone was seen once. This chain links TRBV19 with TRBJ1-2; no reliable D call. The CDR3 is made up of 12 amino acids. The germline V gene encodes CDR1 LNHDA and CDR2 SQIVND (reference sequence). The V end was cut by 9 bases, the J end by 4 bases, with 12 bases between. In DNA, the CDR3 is TGTGCCAGCACGGACCGAACCTATGGCTACACCTTC. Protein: CASTDRTYGYTF.

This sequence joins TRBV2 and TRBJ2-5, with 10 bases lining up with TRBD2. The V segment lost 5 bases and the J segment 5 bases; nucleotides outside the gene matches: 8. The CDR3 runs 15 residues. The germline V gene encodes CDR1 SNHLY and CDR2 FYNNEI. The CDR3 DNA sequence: TGTGCCAGCAGTCCTAGCGGGGGTAGACGGGAGACCCAGTACTTC. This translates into CASSPSGGRRETQYF.

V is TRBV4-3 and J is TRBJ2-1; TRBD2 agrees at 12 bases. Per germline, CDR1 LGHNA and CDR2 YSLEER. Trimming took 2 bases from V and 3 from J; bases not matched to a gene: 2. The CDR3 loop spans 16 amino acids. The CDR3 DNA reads TGCGCCAGCAGCCAACGGACTAGCGGGATCTACAATGAGCAGTTCTTC. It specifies CASSQRTSGIYNEQFF.

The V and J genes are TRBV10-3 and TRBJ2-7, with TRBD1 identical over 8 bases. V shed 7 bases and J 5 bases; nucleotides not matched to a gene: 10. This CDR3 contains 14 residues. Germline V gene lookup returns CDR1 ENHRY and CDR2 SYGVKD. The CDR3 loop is CAITNRGDLDEQYF. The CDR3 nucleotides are TGTGCCATCACTAACAGGGGGGACCTTGACGAGCAGTACTTC.

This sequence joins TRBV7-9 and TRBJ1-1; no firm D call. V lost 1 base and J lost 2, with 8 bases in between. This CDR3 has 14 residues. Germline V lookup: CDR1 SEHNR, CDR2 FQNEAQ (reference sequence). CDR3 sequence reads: CASSLVLGNTEAFF. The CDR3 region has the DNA TGTGCCAGCAGCTTAGTTCTGGGAAACACTGAAGCTTTCTTT.